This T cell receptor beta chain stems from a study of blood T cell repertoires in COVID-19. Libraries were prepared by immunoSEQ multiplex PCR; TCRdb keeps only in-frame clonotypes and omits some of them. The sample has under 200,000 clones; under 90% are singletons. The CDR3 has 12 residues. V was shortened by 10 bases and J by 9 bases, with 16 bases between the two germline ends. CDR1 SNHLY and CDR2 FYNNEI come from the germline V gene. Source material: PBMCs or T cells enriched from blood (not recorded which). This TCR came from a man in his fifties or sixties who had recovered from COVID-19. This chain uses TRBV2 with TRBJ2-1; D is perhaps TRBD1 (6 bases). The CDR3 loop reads CATRTDSSEQFF. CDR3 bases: TGTGCCACCCGGACAGATTCAAGTGAGCAGTTCTTC.